This TCR beta chain comes out of a study of graft-versus-host responses after intestinal transplantation. For the study at large: Recipients were given multivisceral, liver-intestinal, or isolated intestinal transplants. Every recipient underwent anti-thymocyte globulin induction, then tacrolimus and steroids for three to four years. Study-level findings and limits: Some GvH clones were seen earlier in gut or blood, suggesting intestinal origin. Researchers found peak circulating GvH clone levels linked to early post-transplant HvG declines.

This table comes from immunoSEQ multiplex PCR, and its TCRdb copy is limited to in-frame clones, with some not included. The sample comprises some 83,000 clones, 90% to 95% of which are singletons, and over 0.095% rests with the top ten. This clone was recorded only once. The antigen remains unidentified. CDR1 is SGHNT and CDR2 is YYREEE in the germline V gene (reference sequence). The V and J ends lost 3 bases and 4 bases respectively, with 7 bases between them. The CDR3 runs to 12 residues. The chain combines TRBV5-4 with TRBJ1-2, with a possible D match to TRBD1 (6 bases). This clonotype originated in a human donor who received an intestinal transplant. The source material was unstimulated CD4+ T cells sorted from spleen or lymph node cells, sampled before intestinal transplant. The CDR3 sequence is CASSSDSYGYTF. The CDR3 nucleotides are TGTGCCAGCAGCTCGGACAGCTATGGCTACACCTTC. Supplemented by reference TRBV5-4 and TRBJ1-2, the full variable domain reads ETGVTQSPTHLIKTRGQQVTLRCSSQSGHNTVSWYQQALGQGPQFIFQYYREEENGRGNFPPRFSGLQFPNYSSELNVNALELDDSALYLCASSSDSYGYTFGSGTRLTVV.